The 30 T cell receptor beta chains given below trace back to one sample, sequenced in a study of T cells in localized non-small cell lung cancer. The table came from immunoSEQ multiplex PCR; TCRdb's copy has only in-frame clones and leaves some out. Of roughly 89,000 clones detected, about nine tenths appear once; the ten largest clones hold approximately 4%. The sample in question was PBMCs, obtained before any cancer treatment. These receptors all stem from a woman aged 35 to 75 with stage II squamous cell lung carcinoma.

This chain uses TRBV2 with TRBJ2-3; D unclear. The CDR3 covers 12 residues. Germline V lookup: CDR1 SNHLY, CDR2 FYNNEI. Trimming removed 5 bases from V and 2 bases from J, with 5 bases in between. The CDR3 DNA follows: TGTGCCAGCAGTCAGGTCACAGATACGCAGTATTTT. It yields the protein CASSQVTDTQYF.

The V and J genes are TRBV11-2 and TRBJ2-3, with 8 bases fitting TRBD1. CDR1 and CDR2 from the germline V gene are SGHAT and FQNNGV. CDR3 length: 15 amino acids. The J segment lost 5 bases and the V segment lost 0 bases, leaving 4 bases of the junction unmatched. CDR3 residues: CASSLDRGHGDTQYF. The CDR3 DNA reads TGTGCCAGCAGCTTAGACAGGGGGCATGGAGATACGCAGTATTTT.

This chain joins TRBV28 and TRBJ2-2; a weak D match, TRBD1 (5 bases). This CDR3 has 15 amino acids. Deletions cut 4 bases from V and 0 bases from J, with 9 bases between. Germline CDR1 MDHEN, CDR2 SYDVKM. The CDR3 loop is CASSSGHANTGELFF. The CDR3 region has the DNA TGTGCCAGCAGTTCTGGACACGCGAACACCGGGGAGCTGTTTTTT.

The chain uses TRBV2 and TRBJ1-6, with 8 nucleotides matching TRBD1. Germline V gene sequence: CDR1 SNHLY, CDR2 FYNNEI. CDR3 length: 15 residues. V lost 5 bases, J lost 8 bases, and 8 bases stayed unmatched. CDR3 sequence reads: CASSYRQGRDSPLHF. DNA of the CDR3: TGTGCCAGCAGTTATCGACAGGGGAGGGATTCACCCCTCCACTTT.

J is TRBJ2-5 and V is TRBV7-8; TRBD2 is a possible D gene (5 bases). CDR1 and CDR2 from the germline V gene are SGHVS and FQNEAQ. The CDR3 covers 15 residues. V was trimmed by 1 base and J by 1 base, leaving 10 bases between them. CDR3 loop: CASSLDGNIQETQYF. CDR3 DNA sequence: TGTGCCAGCAGCTTAGACGGGAATATCCAAGAGACCCAGTACTTC.

V usage is TRBV29-1 and J usage is TRBJ2-1; maybe TRBD2 (5 bases). Germline V gene lookup returns CDR1 SQVTM and CDR2 ANQGSEA. The CDR3 consists of 14 residues. Trimming left V 3 bases short and J 4 bases short, with 13 bases between. In nucleotides, the CDR3 is TGCAGCGTTGATGTGGCGGGCCTTTACAATGAGCAGTTCTTC. It encodes CSVDVAGLYNEQFF.

V and J are TRBV5-4 and TRBJ2-1; unclear D gene. Germline values: CDR1 SGHNT, CDR2 YYREEE (reference sequence). This CDR3 is 15 amino acids long. V lost 2 bases and J lost 5, with 14 bases in between. The CDR3 nucleotides are TGTGCCAGCAGCTTTACTCTCCAGTTTAACAATGAGCAGTTCTTC. It codes for CASSFTLQFNNEQFF.

The chain combines TRBV6-1 with TRBJ1-2; 9 nucleotides agree with TRBD1. Germline CDR1 is MNHNS and CDR2 is SASEGT. V shed 5 bases and J 4 bases; nucleotides not matched to a gene: 2. The CDR3 loop spans 13 amino acids. CDR3 coding DNA: TGTGCCAGCAGTCCGGACAGGGGCTATGGCTACACCTTC. Its translation is CASSPDRGYGYTF.

The chain joins TRBV9 to TRBJ1-1; tentative D call: TRBD1 (5 bases). Trimming pared 3 bases from V and 4 bases from J, leaving 16 bases between. CDR3 size: 15 residues. Per the germline V gene, CDR1 is SGDLS and CDR2 is YYNGEE. The CDR3: CASSAPEQGGTEAFF. The CDR3 DNA sequence: TGTGCCAGCAGCGCTCCTGAGCAGGGAGGCACTGAAGCTTTCTTT.

This chain connects TRBV11-2 to TRBJ2-7; 7 nucleotides agree with TRBD1. The CDR3 contains 15 residues. Germline CDR1 is SGHAT and CDR2 is FQNNGV. The trim removed 5 bases at V and 0 bases at J, leaving 7 bases unmatched. The CDR3 coding sequence is TGTGCCAGCAGCGTCGGGACAGCGAGCTCCTACGAGCAGTACTTC. Protein: CASSVGTASSYEQYF.

V is TRBV2 and J is TRBJ1-3; D is perhaps TRBD1 (5 bases). In germline, CDR1 is SNHLY, CDR2 FYNNEI. V lost 4 bases and J 0 bases, leaving 10 bases between the germline ends. The CDR3 contains 15 residues. CDR3 sequence reads: CASSGQLNSGNTIYF. CDR3 DNA sequence: TGTGCCAGCAGTGGACAGTTAAACTCTGGAAACACCATATATTTT.

This chain uses TRBV7-8 with TRBJ2-1; the D gene is possibly TRBD2 (5 bases). Trimming left V 1 base short and J 10 bases short, with 17 bases between. CDR3 length: 15 residues. In germline, CDR1 is SGHVS, CDR2 FQNEAQ. This CDR3 reads CASSLGGLASKEQFF. The DNA of the CDR3 is TGTGCCAGCAGCTTAGGCGGGTTGGCCTCTAAAGAGCAGTTCTTC. The full variable domain, rest sourced from reference TRBV7-8 and TRBJ2-1, is GAGVSQSPRYKVAKRGQDVALRCDPISGHVSLFWYQQALGQGPEFLTYFQNEAQLDKSGLPSDRFFAERPEGSVSTLKIQRTQQEDSAVYLCASSLGGLASKEQFFGPGTRLTVL.

The chain couples TRBV10-1 to TRBJ2-2; the D is unclear. Trimming removed 6 bases from V and 5 bases from J, with 13 bases in between. Germline loops: CDR1 WNHNN, CDR2 SYGVQD (reference sequence). The CDR3 has 14 amino acids. The CDR3 DNA reads TGCGCCAGCAGCCTTGATCAGCGAACCGGGGAGCTGTTTTTT. Translated, it gives CASSLDQRTGELFF.

The chain is built from TRBV28 and TRBJ1-1; 7 bases map to TRBD1. V shed 4 bases, J shed 6 bases, and the junction held 17 bases outside the gene matches. Germline CDR1 reads MDHEN; CDR2 reads SYDVKM. The CDR3 loop spans 17 amino acids. The CDR3 sequence: CASSSGGGQRGDPEAFF. CDR3 DNA: TGTGCCAGCAGTTCCGGGGGGGGACAGAGAGGTGACCCTGAAGCTTTCTTT. The variable domain in full, with the rest retrieved from reference TRBV28 and TRBJ1-1, is DVKVTQSSRYLVKRTGEKVFLECVQDMDHENMFWYRQDPGLGLRLIYFSYDVKMKEKGDIPEGYSVSREKKERFSLILESASTNQTSMYLCASSSGGGQRGDPEAFFGQGTRLTVV.

The chain combines TRBV5-6 with TRBJ1-2; 9 bases are shared with TRBD1. The CDR3 is 15 amino acids. Per germline, CDR1 SGHDT and CDR2 YYEEEE. Trimming took 0 bases from V and 5 from J; bases not matched to a gene: 5. This chain's CDR3 is CASSLGRDRVYGYTF. In nucleotides, the CDR3 is TGTGCCAGCAGCTTGGGCAGGGACAGGGTGTATGGCTACACCTTC.

The chain carries TRBV6-5 and TRBJ1-2; D remains unclear. CDR3 length equals 13 residues. V lost 4 bases, J lost 0 bases, and 6 bases lay in between. The germline V gene has CDR1 MNHEY and CDR2 SVGAGI. CDR3 in amino acids: CASSWGSNYGYTF. The CDR3 bases are TGTGCCAGCAGTTGGGGATCTAACTATGGCTACACCTTC.

This clone came up once. The V call is TRBV27, the J call TRBJ1-1; D unclear. The V end was cut by 0 bases, the J end by 1 base, with 3 bases between. This CDR3 is 13 amino acids long. Germline V gene lookup returns CDR1 MNHEY and CDR2 SMNVEV (reference sequence). CDR3 sequence: CASSLSRNTEAFF. The CDR3 DNA sequence: TGTGCCAGCAGTTTATCCAGGAACACTGAAGCTTTCTTT.

V usage is TRBV7-9 and J usage is TRBJ1-2; 10 bases match TRBD1. CDR3 size: 13 residues. Germline V gene lookup returns CDR1 SEHNR and CDR2 FQNEAQ (reference sequence). After removal of 10 bases from V and 5 bases from J, the junction contained 7 bases not matched to a gene. The CDR3 reads CATETGGAYGYTF. The CDR3 coding sequence is TGTGCCACCGAGACAGGGGGCGCTTATGGCTACACCTTC.

The J gene is TRBJ1-5, the V gene TRBV19; D might be TRBD1 (6 bases). Per the germline V gene, CDR1 is LNHDA and CDR2 is SQIVND (reference sequence). The CDR3 consists of 12 residues. With 6 bases removed from V and 4 bases from J, the gap between germline ends came to 7 bases. The CDR3, as DNA: TGTGCCAGTAGAGGGGGGAATCAGCCCCAGCATTTT. Its protein product is CASRGGNQPQHF.

The CDR3 region is CASSLQANTGELFF. Written as DNA, the CDR3 is TGTGCCAGCAGTTTACAAGCGAACACCGGGGAGCTGTTTTTT. This chain uses TRBV6-4 with TRBJ2-2; D gene ambiguous. The V gene's germline CDR1 is MRHNA and CDR2 SNTAGT. The CDR3 spans 14 residues. The ends were cut back, 5 bases at V and 0 bases at J, with 7 bases in the middle.

V usage is TRBV5-1 and J usage is TRBJ2-7, with 8 bases lining up with TRBD2. Losses at the gene ends were 4 bases for V and 7 bases for J; bases not matched to a gene: 16. Germline V gives CDR1 SGHRS, CDR2 YFSETQ. The CDR3 consists of 16 residues. CDR3 protein: CASSRGTTGLVGEQYF. CDR3 bases: TGCGCCAGCAGCCGAGGGACAACGGGACTAGTGGGGGAGCAGTACTTC.

The chain is built from TRBV5-1 and TRBJ2-7, with 14 bases aligning to TRBD2. The CDR3 has 15 residues. Germline CDR1 and CDR2: SGHRS and YFSETQ. The trim removed 4 bases at V and 4 bases at J, leaving 4 bases unmatched. This CDR3 reads CASSQGLAGVYEQYF. In DNA form, the CDR3 reads TGCGCCAGCAGCCAGGGACTAGCGGGAGTATACGAGCAGTACTTC.

The rearrangement joins TRBV2 to TRBJ2-7; D is ambiguous. Germline V gives CDR1 SNHLY, CDR2 FYNNEI. The CDR3 loop spans 11 amino acids. V lost 4 bases and J 3 bases, leaving 4 bases between the germline ends. CDR3 in amino acids: CASSALYEQYF. The CDR3 nucleotides read TGTGCCAGCAGTGCTCTCTACGAGCAGTACTTC.

V is TRBV28 and J is TRBJ2-7; possibly TRBD1 for D (6 bases). V lost 6 bases and J lost 0, with 9 bases in between. CDR1 is MDHEN, CDR2 SYDVKM, per germline. There are 13 residues in the CDR3. The CDR3 region has the DNA TGTGCCAGCAGGTCGACAGGCTCCTACGAGCAGTACTTC. As protein: CASRSTGSYEQYF.

The J gene is TRBJ1-4, the V gene TRBV2, with 9 positions matching TRBD1. Germline values: CDR1 SNHLY, CDR2 FYNNEI. Losses at the gene ends were 3 bases for V and 8 bases for J; bases not matched to a gene: 7. The CDR3 has 15 residues. Written as DNA, the CDR3 is TGTGCCAGCAGTGATCCCTGGGACAGGGAAGAAAAACTGTTTTTT. It specifies CASSDPWDREEKLFF.

The chain uses TRBV5-1 and TRBJ1-4; the D gene is possibly TRBD1 (6 bases). CDR1 and CDR2 (germline): SGHRS, YFSETQ. Trimming took off 0 bases at V and 0 bases at J, with 9 bases between the two ends. The CDR3 extends over 16 amino acids. The CDR3 sequence: CASSLGTVATNEKLFF. DNA for the CDR3: TGCGCCAGCAGCTTGGGGACAGTAGCAACTAATGAAAAACTGTTTTTT.

The chain joins TRBV19 to TRBJ2-4, with D possibly being TRBD2 (6 bases). The ends were cut back, 6 bases at V and 0 bases at J, with 18 bases in the middle. The CDR3 runs 17 residues. CDR1 is LNHDA and CDR2 is SQIVND in the germline V gene (reference sequence). The CDR3 region has the DNA TGTGCCAGTAGCCCGGAAACCGGGACTCTAGCCAAAAACATTCAGTACTTC. Protein: CASSPETGTLAKNIQYF.

The V gene is TRBV5-4, the J gene TRBJ1-2, with TRBD1 identical over 11 bases. The J segment lost 7 bases and the V segment lost 4 bases, leaving 6 bases of the junction unmatched. The CDR3 has 14 residues. From germline, CDR1 is SGHNT and CDR2 YYREEE (reference sequence). The CDR3 region is CASSPSGTGGGYTF. The CDR3 region has the DNA TGTGCCAGCAGCCCATCCGGGACAGGGGGTGGCTACACCTTC.

The chain joins TRBV29-1 to TRBJ2-7; D might be TRBD1 (7 bases). This CDR3 spans 16 amino acids. Germline V lookup: CDR1 SQVTM, CDR2 ANQGSEA. Deletions cut 6 bases from V and 2 bases from J, with 23 bases between. The CDR3 reads CSVWRQGIGGTYEQYF. The CDR3 DNA follows: TGCAGCGTGTGGAGACAGGGCATCGGGGGTACCTACGAGCAGTACTTC.

This chain uses TRBV11-2 with TRBJ2-5, with D possibly being TRBD1 (6 bases). The CDR3 length is 14 residues. V shed 4 bases and J shed 5 bases, with 14 bases lying between them. Germline V gene lookup returns CDR1 SGHAT and CDR2 FQNNGV. The CDR3 here is CASSYWTEAETQYF. The CDR3 DNA follows: TGTGCCAGCAGCTATTGGACAGAGGCCGAGACCCAGTACTTC.